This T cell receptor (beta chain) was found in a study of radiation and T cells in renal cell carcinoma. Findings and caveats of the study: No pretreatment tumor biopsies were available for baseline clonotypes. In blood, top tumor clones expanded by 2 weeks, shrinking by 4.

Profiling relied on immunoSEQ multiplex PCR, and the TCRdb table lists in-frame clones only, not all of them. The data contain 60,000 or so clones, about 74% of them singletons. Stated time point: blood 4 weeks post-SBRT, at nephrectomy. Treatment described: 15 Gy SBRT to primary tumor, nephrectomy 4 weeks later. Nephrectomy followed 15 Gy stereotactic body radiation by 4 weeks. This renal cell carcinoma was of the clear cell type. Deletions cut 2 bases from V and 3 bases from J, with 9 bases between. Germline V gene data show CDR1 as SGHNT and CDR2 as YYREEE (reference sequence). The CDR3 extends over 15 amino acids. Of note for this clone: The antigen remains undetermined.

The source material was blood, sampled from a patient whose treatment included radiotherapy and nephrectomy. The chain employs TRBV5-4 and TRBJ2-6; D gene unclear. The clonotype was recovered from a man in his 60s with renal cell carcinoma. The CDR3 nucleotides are TGTGCCAGCAGCTTTGGTGAAGGTGGGGCCAACGTCCTGACTTTC. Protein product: CASSFGEGGANVLTF.